This entry describes one T cell receptor (beta chain). Antigen unknown. The junction differs from germline at one of its ends, possibly a read error. DNA and RNA were both co-extracted from around 20-30 mg of bulk tissue that had not been sorted. The data belong to a study of tumor-infiltrating lymphocytes in primary liver carcinoma. The CDR3 covers 12 residues. In germline, CDR1 is GTSNPN, CDR2 SVGIG (reference sequence). TCR beta cDNA was reverse-transcribed from 500 ng of total RNA. The reaction used a constant-region primer and ProtoScript II reverse transcriptase. Slightly modified ARM-PCR with three nested multiplex PCR rounds yielded TCR beta libraries. For around 11 cycles apiece, the opening two PCR rounds ran with TRBV1-TRBV30 forward primers and a C-beta reverse primer. Each CDR3 protein is one row after TCRdb ran MiXCR on the multiplex PCR reads. The table shows tens of thousands of distinct CDR3 sequences, with 74% occurring only once.

Study-wide points: Blood trailed tumors significantly in top-250-clone fraction (p = 0.039).

The gene calls are TRBV30 and TRBJ1-1, with TRBD1 matching over 7 bases. The clonotype comes from a man aged 35-49 years with primary liver carcinoma and hepatitis B virus infection. Sequenced material: liver tumor tissue from sampling region 4. This sample's subset: tumor region T4, right-lateral pole. CDR3 bases: TGTGCCAGACAGGGTTCGATCACTGAAACTTTCTTT. Its protein product is CARQGSITETFF.